Listed below are T cell receptor beta chains from one sample, sequenced in a study of T-cell memory formation after mild COVID-19. MiXCR, run by TCRdb on the 5' RACE reads, gives a single entry per CDR3 protein. This sample has 250,000 to 300,000 distinct CDR3 sequences, with 8% to 10% found just once. The specimen was PBMCs or a T cell subset sorted from them (not recorded which). The receptor set was obtained from a young man who had mild COVID-19 (a few samples of this study predate the infection). Cell type and time point are not known. Both conserved end residues are part of each CDR3. The D gene is left open where the match is weak. Size tells how often a clone was seen (once, few, many) or the class of an expanded clone, and some rows leave it out.

>TRBV5-6|few|13|.|TRBJ2-5
CASSYPLVETQYF
TGTGCCAGCAGCTACCCTCTAGTGGAGACCCAGTACTTC
>TRBV2|.|11|.|TRBJ2-7
CASSDAYEQYF
TGTGCCAGCAGCGACGCCTACGAGCAGTACTTC
>TRBV5-5|.|15|.|TRBJ2-3
CASSLGGSYGDTQYF
TGTGCCAGCAGCTTGGGTGGATCATACGGAGATACGCAGTATTTT
>TRBV5-1|few|15|.|TRBJ2-3
CASSNPITKPDTQYF
TGCGCCAGCAGCAACCCGATAACAAAGCCAGATACGCAGTATTTT
>TRBV5-1|.|15|TRBD2|TRBJ2-4
CASSDTSGGMGIQYF
TGCGCCAGCAGCGATACTAGCGGGGGTATGGGCATTCAGTACTTC
>TRBV4-2|.|17|TRBD2|TRBJ2-2
CASSQEASGGATGELFF
TGTGCCAGCAGCCAAGAGGCAAGCGGGGGGGCCACCGGGGAGCTGTTTTTT
>TRBV6-5|few|13|.|TRBJ1-2
CASTVGTNYGYTF
TGTGCCAGCACCGTGGGGACTAACTATGGCTACACCTTC
>TRBV6-1|few|14|.|TRBJ2-1
CAIDALGQSNEQFF
TGTGCCATCGACGCCCTGGGGCAGAGCAATGAGCAGTTCTTC
>TRBV6-2/TRBV6-3|few|14|.|TRBJ2-1
CASSLGRAGLEQFF
TGTGCCAGCAGTTTGGGACGGGCCGGCCTTGAGCAGTTCTTC
>TRBV12-3/TRBV12-4|few|13|TRBD1|TRBJ1-2
CASSFTGTDGYTF
TGTGCCAGCAGTTTCACTGGGACAGATGGCTACACCTTC
>TRBV6-5|.|14|TRBD1|TRBJ2-5
CASSPRQGLRTQYF
TGTGCCAGCAGTCCTAGACAGGGGCTGAGAACCCAGTACTTC
>TRBV6-5|few|14|.|TRBJ1-2
CASSYSTSYYGYTF
TGTGCCAGCAGTTACTCGACCAGTTACTATGGCTACACCTTC
>TRBV5-1|many|14|TRBD1|TRBJ1-1
CASSGTGAYTEAFF
TGCGCCAGCAGCGGGACAGGGGCCTACACTGAAGCTTTCTTT
>TRBV5-1|.|16|.|TRBJ2-1
CASSADQTGFRNEQFF
TGCGCCAGCAGCGCCGACCAGACTGGATTTCGCAATGAGCAGTTCTTC
>TRBV7-2|many|14|.|TRBJ1-3
CASSALSAGNTIYF
TGTGCCAGCAGCGCCCTATCGGCTGGAAACACCATATATTTT
>TRBV5-1|few|15|TRBD1|TRBJ1-2
CASSLGTGTGYGYTF
TGCGCCAGCAGCTTGGGTACCGGGACAGGCTATGGCTACACCTTC
>TRBV7-2|.|13|TRBD1|TRBJ1-2
CASRGTGAQGYTF
TGTGCCAGCAGGGGGACAGGGGCGCAGGGCTACACCTTC
>TRBV5-6|few|15|.|TRBJ2-3
CASSSIALSTDTQYF
TGTGCCAGCAGCTCTATCGCCCTTAGCACAGATACGCAGTATTTT
>TRBV5-1|many|15|TRBD1|TRBJ2-3
CASSPQRGRPDTQYF
TGCGCCAGCAGCCCACAGAGGGGGCGTCCGGATACGCAGTATTTT
>TRBV27|.|13|TRBD2|TRBJ2-5
CASRPSGAETQYF
TGTGCCAGCAGGCCTAGCGGGGCAGAGACCCAGTACTTC
>TRBV27|.|15|.|TRBJ2-1
CASSPGNNAYNEQFF
TGTGCCAGCAGTCCAGGGAATAACGCGTACAATGAGCAGTTCTTC
>TRBV6-6|many|11|.|TRBJ1-6
CASSNDSPLHF
TGTGCCAGCAGTAACGATTCACCCCTCCACTTT
>TRBV7-2|.|14|.|TRBJ1-5
CPSSLGYSNQPQHF
TGTCCCAGCAGCTTAGGGTATAGCAATCAGCCCCAGCATTTT
>TRBV27|few|13|.|TRBJ2-3
CATAVGGSDTQYF
TGTGCCACCGCGGTCGGGGGATCGGATACGCAGTATTTT